This entry describes one T cell receptor beta chain. The target of this receptor is not known. Base qualities were left out, and no much larger clone turns up one base away. The trim is 8 bases for V and 4 bases for J, with a gap of 14 bases between the germline ends. Per the germline V gene, MNHEY is the CDR1 and SVGAGI is the CDR2. The CDR3 covers 13 residues, taking in both the cysteine and the phenylalanine. Only the CDR3 part of the read is kept: 39 bases, read in frame from the first base. In the prospective study, participants were roughly 18 to 90 years old, resided in 25 or so geographic areas of the United States, and were enrolled through a virtual design. In the prospective study, cohorts were assigned on the basis of participant-reported clinical history obtained from a screening survey and a study questionnaire. Recovered participants in ImmuneRACE Cohort 3 were defined as having two consecutive negative NP/OP PCR tests, clearance from a healthcare professional, or resolution of symptoms. In the prospective study, whole blood, serum and a nasopharyngeal or oropharyngeal swab were collected from each participant by mobile phlebotomists. Over an approximately two-month period, participants in the prospective study had the option of providing additional blood draws and questionnaires. Blood samples from the prospective study were shipped frozen or at room temperature prior to DNA extraction.

These data belong to a study of blood T cell repertoires in COVID-19 (dated by TCRdb to between 2020 and 2021). Context from the whole study: The collaborator samples originated in the United States, Italy and Spain and spanned the acute and convalescent phases of COVID-19. Where available, HLA class I and class II types were obtained from metadata supplied by the sample provider rather than from assay-based typing. The prospective study material was composed of cDNA or gDNA derived from T cells, B-cell-depleted T cells, or PBMCs. The repertoires were released in a freely available public database intended as a resource for research on the immune response to SARS-CoV-2. The samples were drawn from the first 160 participants of the ongoing ImmuneRACE study and from 950 to 1,500 subjects provided by 6 global collaborators. A de-identified subject ID, COVID-19 status, age in years and sex were almost always included in the sample metadata. Deeply sampled blood TCRbeta repertoires from subjects exposed to, actively infected with, or recovered from COVID-19 were included in the dataset. The paper's findings and limits, for the study overall: How much clinical and demographic metadata was included differed by source and by participant, and the metadata was provided uncurated.

The immunoSEQ Assay, a bias-controlled multiplex PCR, was used to amplify TCRbeta CDR3 regions from genomic DNA. In the source study's methods: The number of nucleated cells in each sample was estimated from the amplification of reference gene primers within the assay. Sequence reads were collapsed and filtered to measure the absolute abundance of every unique TCRbeta CDR3 rearrangement. Productive Simpson clonality was computed per sample as the square root of Simpson's diversity index over productive rearrangements. TCRdb took this table from immuneACCESS and kept in-frame rearrangements with V and J called. Such tables lack part of the clones; where checked against another copy, unresolved V genes explain under half of the gap, and the rest is unexplained. That table furnishes V, J and clone size, whereas the DNA furnished D and trimming. The sample data list about 180,000 clones, and over 75% of these were observed just once. The top ten constitute around 9.5% of the sample.

The chain links TRBV6-5 with TRBJ1-2; the D gene identity is not certain. This sequence was found in a woman under 30 who had recovered from COVID-19. The source material was PBMCs or T cells enriched from blood (not recorded which). The CDR3 region: CASAREVSYGYTF. The sequence in DNA is TGTGCCAGCGCTAGGGAGGTTAGCTATGGCTACACCTTC.